The clone carrying this T cell receptor (beta chain) was detected many times. The source of the sample is a study of T cells after yellow fever vaccination. The CDR3 runs 12 residues. V was pared by 7 bases and J by 6 bases, with 6 bases of the junction left unmatched. Germline CDR1 DFQATT, CDR2 SNEGSKA (reference sequence). TCRdb reprocessed the 5' RACE reads via MiXCR and lists one record per CDR3 protein. The repertoire consists of approximately 550,000 distinct CDR3 sequences, with about 14% occurring once and the leading ten covering around an eighth. This specimen consisted of PBMCs, obtained on the day of the yellow fever booster vaccination. This TCR was recovered from a man aged 30 to 39 who received the YFV17D yellow fever vaccine. This chain uses TRBV20-1 with TRBJ2-1; 7 bases align to TRBD2. The CDR3 sequence is CSVPTSPNEQFF. The CDR3 DNA reads TGCAGTGTTCCGACTAGCCCCAATGAGCAGTTCTTC.